A single sample is the source of the 17 T cell receptor beta chains below, sequenced in a study of shared clonotypes between healthy human individuals. This table comes from immunoSEQ multiplex PCR, and its TCRdb copy is limited to in-frame clones, with some not included. This sample has around 990,000 clones; 70% to 80% occur once, and the top ten carry almost 0.9%. Sample: memory CD4+ T cells from PBMCs. Subset in this sample: CD45RA-negative fraction. The receptors here all came from a man in his late teens or twenties in good health. Some clones in this sample may be carry-over from other donors' samples.

The J gene is TRBJ2-7, the V gene TRBV30; D not certain. Germline values: CDR1 GTSNPN, CDR2 SVGIG (reference sequence). The CDR3 consists of 13 residues. V was trimmed by 0 bases and J by 1 base, leaving 7 bases between them. Here the CDR3 DNA reads TGTGCCTGGAGTGTTCCTAGTTCCTACGAGCAGTACTTC. This encodes CAWSVPSSYEQYF.

The chain combines TRBV28 with TRBJ1-5, with TRBD1 as a possible D gene (6 bases). The CDR3 sequence is 15 residues long. V was trimmed by 5 bases and J by 6 bases, leaving 17 bases between them. Germline loops: CDR1 MDHEN, CDR2 SYDVKM. DNA for the CDR3: TGTGCCAGCAGTCAACCGGGGGGGGGCCGTCAGCCCCAGCATTTT. As protein: CASSQPGGGRQPQHF.

Note on this clone: The sample carries other DNA sequences with the same CDR3. The chain uses TRBV28 and TRBJ1-2; no definite D call. The ends were cut back, 3 bases at V and 4 bases at J, with 9 bases in the middle. There are 13 residues in the CDR3. CDR1 and CDR2 (germline): MDHEN, SYDVKM. The CDR3 DNA sequence: TGTGCCAGCAGTTTTTCCGGATCCTATGGCTACACCTTC. It specifies CASSFSGSYGYTF.

The chain recombines TRBV5-1 with TRBJ2-7; a possible D gene is TRBD2 (6 bases). Germline lookup yields CDR1 SGHRS and CDR2 YFSETQ. V was cut by 4 bases and J by 3 bases, with 17 bases left in between. The CDR3 is 15 amino acids. The CDR3: CASSPDAGIGYEQYF. The CDR3 DNA follows: TGCGCCAGCAGCCCGGACGCGGGAATCGGCTACGAGCAGTACTTC.

The V call is TRBV19, the J call TRBJ1-5, with D possibly being TRBD1 (6 bases). V was trimmed by 6 bases and J by 3 bases, leaving 12 bases between them. Germline CDR1 and CDR2: LNHDA and SQIVND (reference sequence). This CDR3 spans 14 amino acids. The CDR3 loop reads CASRPDSPNQPQHF. CDR3 in DNA: TGTGCCAGTAGGCCGGACAGTCCCAATCAGCCCCAGCATTTT.

The rearrangement joins TRBV21-1 to TRBJ2-1; whether TRBD2, the table's D call, matches the DNA was not checked. TRBV21-1 is a recognized pseudogene. CDR3 length: 15 residues. The CDR3 DNA reads TGTGCCAGCACCCCCATTGCGGGAGGTTTCAATGAGCAGTTCTTC. Amino acid sequence: CASTPIAGGFNEQFF.

This chain joins TRBV5-1 and TRBJ2-7; D perhaps matches TRBD2 (5 bases). The germline CDR1 and CDR2 sequences are SGHRS and YFSETQ. The germline V and J ends were trimmed by 4 bases and 2 bases, with 16 bases remaining between them. This CDR3 is built from 15 residues. DNA for the CDR3: TGCGCCAGCAGCCTTGGGAACTCGGGGACCTACGAGCAGTACTTC. Translation: CASSLGNSGTYEQYF.

CDR3 residues: CASSNPLNTEAFF. The CDR3 DNA sequence: TGTGCCAGCAGCAACCCACTGAACACTGAAGCTTTCTTT. This sequence joins TRBV7-6 and TRBJ1-1, with D unclear. The germline V and J ends were trimmed by 5 bases and 0 bases, with 7 bases remaining between them. This CDR3 has 13 residues. CDR1 is SGHVS and CDR2 is FNYEAQ in the germline V gene.

V usage is TRBV2 and J usage is TRBJ2-6, with TRBD1 identical over 8 bases. CDR1 SNHLY and CDR2 FYNNEI come from the germline V gene. Trimming cost V 10 bases and J 2 bases; bases outside gene matches: 10. This CDR3 spans 16 amino acids. CDR3 bases: TGTGCCACCCAGAGGCAGGGGGCCCCTGGGGCCAACGTCCTGACTTTC. As protein: CATQRQGAPGANVLTF.

Comment on this clone: This likely came from a read error, as a far larger clone is one base away. This chain connects TRBV7-9 to TRBJ1-2; tentative D call: TRBD1 (5 bases). Germline CDR1 SEHNR, CDR2 FQNEAQ (reference sequence). CDR3 size: 14 residues. Between the trimmed V and J ends, which lost 7 bases and 2 bases, there was a span of 14 bases. DNA of the CDR3: TGTGCCAGCATCCCGGGGGGGAGAAACTATGGCTACACCTTC. Protein product: CASIPGGRNYGYTF.

The chain couples TRBV10-3 to TRBJ1-4; 12 bases fit TRBD1. Germline V gene data show CDR1 as ENHRY and CDR2 as SYGVKD. CDR3 length equals 17 residues. V lost 6 bases, J lost 12 bases, and 17 bases stayed unmatched. The DNA of the CDR3 is TGTGCCATCAGCGGGACAGGGGGCAAAACCGCCTTTCGAGAACTGTTTTTT. Encoded protein: CAISGTGGKTAFRELFF.

The CDR3 sequence: CASSPRLAGEAGTDTQYF. CDR3 DNA: TGTGCCAGCTCACCAAGACTAGCGGGAGAAGCTGGCACAGATACGCAGTATTTT. The chain combines TRBV18 with TRBJ2-3; 12 nucleotides match TRBD2. Germline trimming cut 2 bases from V and 1 base from J; bases unmatched to any gene: 7. The CDR3 has 18 amino acids. Germline lookup yields CDR1 KGHSH and CDR2 LQKENI.

The rearrangement joins TRBV4-1 to TRBJ1-1; the D gene is possibly TRBD1 (6 bases). The CDR3 covers 16 residues. Germline-derived CDR1 and CDR2 are MGHRA and YSYEKL. With 1 base removed from V and 6 bases from J, the gap between germline ends came to 18 bases. CDR3 nucleotides: TGCGCCAGCAGCCAAGTAGTAGAACAGGGTTACGCTGAAGCTTTCTTT. Translation: CASSQVVEQGYAEAFF.

CDR3 coding DNA: TGTGCCAGCAGTTTAGTGGGGTCGGAGCAGTACTTC. Translating it yields CASSLVGSEQYF. The V gene is TRBV28, the J gene TRBJ2-5; D not certain. Between the trimmed V and J ends, which lost 2 bases and 11 bases, there was a span of 12 bases. CDR3 length: 12 amino acids. Germline V gene sequence: CDR1 MDHEN, CDR2 SYDVKM.

Here the CDR3 DNA reads TGTGCCAGCAGCTTAGGCGGGATTCGAGGGGCCTACGAGCAGTACTTC. Translating gives CASSLGGIRGAYEQYF. The V gene is TRBV11-2, the J gene TRBJ2-7; D perhaps matches TRBD2 (6 bases). The germline V gene has CDR1 SGHAT and CDR2 FQNNGV. V shed 1 base and J shed 2 bases, with 15 bases lying between them. The length of the CDR3 is 16 residues.

This sequence joins TRBV11-2 and TRBJ2-1, with a tentative D call TRBD2 (6 bases). Deletions cut 5 bases from V and 3 bases from J, with 20 bases between. Germline V gives CDR1 SGHAT, CDR2 FQNNGV. This CDR3 region has 17 residues. The CDR3 reads CASSPRPLASDYNEQFF. The CDR3 DNA reads TGTGCCAGCAGCCCCCGCCCACTAGCAAGCGACTACAATGAGCAGTTCTTC.

This clone was detected a few times. Other DNA sequences of this sample code for an identical CDR3. V is TRBV28 and J is TRBJ1-4; unclear D gene. The CDR3 extends over 11 amino acids. V shed 6 bases and J shed 5 bases, with 4 bases lying between them. The germline V gene has CDR1 MDHEN and CDR2 SYDVKM. DNA for the CDR3: TGTGCCAGCAGCCTAAATGAAAAACTGTTTTTT. Its protein is CASSLNEKLFF.